This TCR beta chain was recorded in a study of PD-L1 blockade in urothelial cancer. Background on the study: From 2014, patients received atezolizumab, given as 1,200 mg intravenously every 3 weeks. Counts from blood samples showed a median of roughly 150,000 T cells.

Time point defined: pretreatment peripheral blood. V shed 7 bases and J shed 0 bases, with 12 bases lying between them. The CDR3 extends over 14 amino acids. Looked up from germline, CDR1 is MNHNS and CDR2 is SASEGT. Generated by immunoSEQ multiplex PCR, the TCRdb table keeps only in-frame clones and is missing some. The sample yields 86,000 or so clones, approximately 87% seen once. The V gene is TRBV6-1, the J gene TRBJ1-1; maybe TRBD1 (5 bases). Sequencing was performed on PBMCs, taken around atezolizumab (anti-PD-L1) treatment. The sequence was obtained from a man aged 55 to 70 with urothelial cancer. In DNA, the CDR3 is TGTGCCAGCATTTACGACAGCTTGAACACTGAAGCTTTCTTT. It encodes CASIYDSLNTEAFF.